These 15 T cell receptor beta chains share one sample of origin, sequenced in a study of cytomegalovirus exposure and HLA in healthy donors. With 60 Vbeta and 13 Jbeta primers, the PCR was carried out. Sequencing used immunoSEQ multiplex PCR; TCRdb keeps in-frame clones, though not all of them. In the table there are 150,000 to 200,000 clones, 60% to 80% of which are singletons. Source material: PBMCs. Every receptor here comes from a female donor in good health and CMV-seronegative.

The chain links TRBV15 to TRBJ1-2; D is perhaps TRBD1 (5 bases). The CDR3 runs to 16 residues. Germline V gives CDR1 LNHNV, CDR2 YYDKDF (reference sequence). Trimming cost V 0 bases and J 3 bases, with 14 bases left between them. CDR3 coding DNA: TGTGCCACCAGCAGAGATTGGAGGGGTGGAGACTATGGCTACACCTTC. This codes for CATSRDWRGGDYGYTF.

Regarding this clone: Other DNA sequences in this specimen translate into the identical CDR3. The gene calls are TRBV19 and TRBJ2-5; a possible D gene is TRBD1 (6 bases). The CDR3 has 12 amino acids. The ends were cut back, 4 bases at V and 5 bases at J, with 8 bases in the middle. Germline lookup yields CDR1 LNHDA and CDR2 SQIVND (reference sequence). The CDR3 reads CASSTTGETQYF. Here the CDR3 DNA reads TGTGCCAGTAGTACAACAGGGGAGACCCAGTACTTC.

The chain combines TRBV29-1 with TRBJ2-7; the match to TRBD1 covers 8 bases. This CDR3 region has 15 residues. CDR1 and CDR2 from the germline V gene are SQVTM and ANQGSEA. J lost 3 bases, V lost 2 bases, and 9 bases had no gene match. The chain's CDR3 is CSVETQGAKDYEQYF. CDR3 in DNA: TGCAGCGTTGAAACGCAGGGGGCTAAGGACTACGAGCAGTACTTC.

This rearrangement joins TRBV28 to TRBJ1-1, with no clear D. This CDR3 contains 14 residues. Germline CDR1 MDHEN, CDR2 SYDVKM. Trimming shortened V by 3 bases and J by 1 base, and 9 bases separated the two germline ends. CDR3 amino acids: CASSFRPGNTEAFF. CDR3 nucleotide sequence: TGTGCCAGCAGTTTTAGACCAGGGAACACTGAAGCTTTCTTT. The full variable domain, completed using reference TRBV28 and TRBJ1-1, is DVKVTQSSRYLVKRTGEKVFLECVQDMDHENMFWYRQDPGLGLRLIYFSYDVKMKEKGDIPEGYSVSREKKERFSLILESASTNQTSMYLCASSFRPGNTEAFFGQGTRLTVV.

This clone appeared a few times. The rearrangement links TRBV27 to TRBJ2-7; D might be TRBD2 (6 bases). The CDR3 has 13 amino acids. Germline CDR1 MNHEY, CDR2 SMNVEV (reference sequence). V was trimmed by 6 bases and J by 5 bases, leaving 14 bases between them. The CDR3 sequence is CASSRGIGNEQYF. Written as DNA, the CDR3 is TGTGCCAGCAGCCGCGGGATCGGGAACGAGCAGTACTTC.

The V gene is TRBV6-6, the J gene TRBJ2-7, with TRBD1 matching over 9 bases. The trim removed 8 bases at V and 3 bases at J, leaving 11 bases unmatched. The CDR3 contains 15 residues. CDR1 MNHNY and CDR2 SVGAGI come from the germline V gene (reference sequence). The DNA of the CDR3 is TGTGCCAGCCGATCCGGGACAGGGCTAAGCTACGAGCAGTACTTC. Translating it yields CASRSGTGLSYEQYF.

This clone appeared a single time. The chain combines TRBV27 with TRBJ2-5, with 8 bases aligning to TRBD2. The CDR3 runs 17 residues. Trimming cost V 3 bases and J 5 bases; bases outside gene matches: 14. CDR1 and CDR2 (germline): MNHEY, SMNVEV (reference sequence). CDR3 residues: CASSFWASGSRGETQYF. The DNA for the CDR3 is TGTGCCAGCAGTTTTTGGGCCAGCGGGAGTAGAGGGGAGACCCAGTACTTC.

The chain is built from TRBV11-2 and TRBJ2-2; no firm D call. Germline V CDR1 and CDR2: SGHAT, FQNNGV. This CDR3 is 12 amino acids long. Trimming cost V 4 bases and J 7 bases, with 7 bases left between them. The CDR3 DNA reads TGTGCCAGCAGCTACCTAGGCGGGGAGCTGTTTTTT. It codes for CASSYLGGELFF. Full variable domain (outside the CDR3, taken from reference TRBV11-2 and TRBJ2-2): EAGVAQSPRYKIIEKRQSVAFWCNPISGHATLYWYQQILGQGPKLLIQFQNNGVVDDSQLPKDRFSAERLKGVDSTLKIQPAKLEDSAVYLCASSYLGGELFFGEGSRLTVL.

This clone turned up a few times. The chain combines TRBV9 with TRBJ1-6; D is unclear. The CDR3 has 17 residues. V was cut by 0 bases and J by 0 bases, with 10 bases left in between. Germline CDR1 reads SGDLS; CDR2 reads YYNGEE. CDR3 DNA: TGTGCCAGCAGCGTAGATGAGGTACGCTCCTATAATTCACCCCTCCACTTT. Its translation is CASSVDEVRSYNSPLHF.

The V gene is TRBV7-8, the J gene TRBJ2-5; D not resolved. The CDR3 is made up of 12 amino acids. Per the germline V gene, CDR1 is SGHVS and CDR2 is FQNEAQ. V was cut by 4 bases and J by 0 bases, with 3 bases left in between. CDR3 sequence: CASSYNQETQYF. The DNA for the CDR3 is TGTGCCAGCAGCTACAACCAAGAGACCCAGTACTTC.

The chain recombines TRBV28 with TRBJ1-4; 7 bases match TRBD1. CDR1 and CDR2 from the germline V gene are MDHEN and SYDVKM. CDR3 length equals 15 residues. The trim removed 6 bases at V and 4 bases at J, leaving 8 bases unmatched. The CDR3 nucleotides read TGTGCCAGCAGATATCACAGGGGACTTAATGAAAAACTGTTTTTT. This translates into CASRYHRGLNEKLFF.

The rearrangement links TRBV9 to TRBJ1-4; D is unresolved. The CDR3 is 14 amino acids. Germline loops: CDR1 SGDLS, CDR2 YYNGEE. Deletions cut 1 base from V and 6 bases from J, with 10 bases between. The CDR3 protein is CASSVTFGDEKLFF. Here the CDR3 DNA reads TGTGCCAGCAGCGTAACCTTCGGGGATGAAAAACTGTTTTTT.

The V and J genes are TRBV15 and TRBJ1-2, with TRBD1 as a possible D gene (5 bases). Trimming removed 0 bases at V and 11 bases at J, with 13 bases between. This CDR3 is 13 amino acids long. Germline V gene data show CDR1 as LNHNV and CDR2 as YYDKDF (reference sequence). The CDR3 is CATSRDRQGSYTF. The CDR3 bases are TGTGCCACCAGCAGAGATCGTCAGGGAAGTTACACCTTC.

V and J are TRBV28 and TRBJ1-4, with D perhaps matching TRBD1 (5 bases). Deletions cut 6 bases from V and 4 bases from J, with 9 bases between. From germline, CDR1 is MDHEN and CDR2 SYDVKM. The CDR3 contains 13 residues. This CDR3 reads CASRVQGNEKLFF. CDR3 nucleotides: TGTGCCAGCAGGGTGCAGGGTAATGAAAAACTGTTTTTT.

This clone has only one observation. The chain has TRBV19 and TRBJ2-2; maybe TRBD1 (6 bases). Per the germline V gene, CDR1 is LNHDA and CDR2 is SQIVND (reference sequence). V lost 4 bases and J 2 bases, leaving 14 bases between the germline ends. CDR3 length: 16 residues. The CDR3 coding sequence is TGTGCCAGTAGTAGCTGGACAGTGGCCAACACCGGGGAGCTGTTTTTT. Residues: CASSSWTVANTGELFF.